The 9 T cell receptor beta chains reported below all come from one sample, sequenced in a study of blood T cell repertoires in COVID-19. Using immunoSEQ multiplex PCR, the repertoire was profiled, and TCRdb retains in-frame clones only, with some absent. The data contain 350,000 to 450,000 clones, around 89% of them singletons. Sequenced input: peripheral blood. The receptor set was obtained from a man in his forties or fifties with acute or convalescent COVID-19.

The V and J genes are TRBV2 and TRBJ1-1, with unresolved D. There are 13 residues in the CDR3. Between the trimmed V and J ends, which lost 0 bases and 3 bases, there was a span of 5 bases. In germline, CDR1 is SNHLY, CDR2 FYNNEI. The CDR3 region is CASSEARDTEAFF. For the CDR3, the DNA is TGTGCCAGCAGTGAAGCTCGGGACACTGAAGCTTTCTTT.

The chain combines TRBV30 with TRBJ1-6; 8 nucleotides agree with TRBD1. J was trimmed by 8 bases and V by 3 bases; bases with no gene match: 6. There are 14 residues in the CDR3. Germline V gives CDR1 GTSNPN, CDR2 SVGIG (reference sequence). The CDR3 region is CAWSAGGADSPLHF. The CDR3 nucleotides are TGTGCCTGGAGCGCAGGGGGCGCGGATTCACCCCTCCACTTT.

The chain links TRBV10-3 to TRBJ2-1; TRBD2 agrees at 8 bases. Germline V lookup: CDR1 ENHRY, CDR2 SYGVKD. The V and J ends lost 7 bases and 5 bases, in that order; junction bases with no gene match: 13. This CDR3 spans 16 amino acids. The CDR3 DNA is TGTGCCATCACCGTCACTCGGGAGGGCCGAGACAATGAGCAGTTCTTC. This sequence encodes CAITVTREGRDNEQFF.

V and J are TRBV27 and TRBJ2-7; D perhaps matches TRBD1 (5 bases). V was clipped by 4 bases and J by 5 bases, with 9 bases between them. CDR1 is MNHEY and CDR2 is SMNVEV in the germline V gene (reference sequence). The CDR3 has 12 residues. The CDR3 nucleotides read TGTGCCAGCAGTTCCAGGGTCCACGAGCAGTACTTC. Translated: CASSSRVHEQYF.

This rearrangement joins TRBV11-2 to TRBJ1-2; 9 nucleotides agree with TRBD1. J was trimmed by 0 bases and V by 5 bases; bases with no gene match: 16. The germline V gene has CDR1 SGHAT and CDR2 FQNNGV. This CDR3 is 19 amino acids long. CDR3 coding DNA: TGTGCCAGCAGCCCTACTACGCTCGGACAGGGGAGGGCTAACTATGGCTACACCTTC. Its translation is CASSPTTLGQGRANYGYTF.

The CDR3 is CASSIISGSYNEQFF. DNA for the CDR3: TGTGCCAGTAGTATTATAAGCGGGTCCTACAATGAGCAGTTCTTC. V is TRBV19 and J is TRBJ2-1, with D tentatively TRBD2 (6 bases). The CDR3 spans 15 residues. Trimming stripped 3 bases from V and 1 base from J, with 10 bases between. The germline V gene has CDR1 LNHDA and CDR2 SQIVND (reference sequence). The variable domain in full, completed from reference TRBV19 and TRBJ2-1, reads DGGITQSPKYLFRKEGQNVTLSCEQNLNHDAMYWYRQDPGQGLRLIYYSQIVNDFQKGDIAEGYSVSREKKESFPLTVTSAQKNPTAFYLCASSIISGSYNEQFFGPGTRLTVL.

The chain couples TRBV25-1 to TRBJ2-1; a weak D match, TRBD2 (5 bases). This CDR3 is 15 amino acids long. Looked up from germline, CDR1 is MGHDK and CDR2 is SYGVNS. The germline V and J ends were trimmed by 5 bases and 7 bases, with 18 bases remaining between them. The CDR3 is CASSYLYKPGNEQFF. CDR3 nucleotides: TGTGCCAGCAGTTATTTATACAAACCGGGAAATGAGCAGTTCTTC.

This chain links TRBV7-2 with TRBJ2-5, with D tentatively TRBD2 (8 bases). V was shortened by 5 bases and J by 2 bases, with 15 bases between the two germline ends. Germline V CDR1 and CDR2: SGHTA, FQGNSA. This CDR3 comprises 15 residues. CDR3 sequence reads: CASSGRGDSQETQYF. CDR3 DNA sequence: TGTGCCAGCAGCGGGCGGGGGGACAGTCAAGAGACCCAGTACTTC.

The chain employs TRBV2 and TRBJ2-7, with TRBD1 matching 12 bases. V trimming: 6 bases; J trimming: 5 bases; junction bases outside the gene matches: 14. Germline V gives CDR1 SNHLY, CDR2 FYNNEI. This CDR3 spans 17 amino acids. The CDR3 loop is CASRRTWAGQGAHEQYF. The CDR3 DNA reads TGTGCCAGCAGAAGGACTTGGGCGGGACAGGGGGCTCACGAGCAGTACTTC.